Reported below is one TCR beta chain. Its antigen is unknown. Assay used: immunoSEQ multiplex PCR; TCRdb lists only in-frame clones, some missing. The data hold 12,000 or so clones, with under 95% observed a single time. The entry originates in a study of T cells after posttransplantation cyclophosphamide. Treatment was busulfan-fludarabine conditioning, a marrow graft, and cyclophosphamide on days +3 and +4. Whole-study results and caveats: TRB clonality was highly associated with recipient CMV seropositivity and reactivation.

V lost 6 bases, J lost 3 bases, and 8 bases stayed unmatched. CDR1 is MDHEN and CDR2 is SYDVKM in the germline V gene. CDR3 size: 14 residues. This material consisted of PBMCs, taken after allogeneic stem cell transplant with posttransplant cyclophosphamide. V gene TRBV28 combines with J gene TRBJ2-7; 7 nucleotides align to TRBD1. This receptor was identified in a female patient aged 25-40 years who received an allogeneic stem cell transplant from an unrelated donor, was CMV-positive, and had no GVHD. Some T cells may originate from the graft donor. The CDR3 sequence is CASSLLTGDYEQYF. The CDR3 DNA reads as TGTGCCAGCAGCCTCCTTACAGGGGACTACGAGCAGTACTTC.